A single sample is the source of the 13 T cell receptor beta chains below, sequenced in a study of blood T cell repertoires in COVID-19. TCRdb's copy holds only in-frame clones and misses some; the assay was immunoSEQ multiplex PCR. The sample lists 200,000 to 300,000 clones, more than 80% occurring once. Sequenced: peripheral blood. These TCRs come from a woman in her thirties or forties with acute or convalescent COVID-19.

This rearrangement joins TRBV29-1 to TRBJ1-1; TRBD1 matches 8 bases. The trim removed 3 bases at V and 5 bases at J, leaving 8 bases unmatched. This CDR3 is 14 amino acids long. Germline CDR1 reads SQVTM; CDR2 reads ANQGSEA. CDR3 bases: TGCAGCGTTGACCCCGGCAGGGGGCTTACTGAAGCTTTCTTT. Translating gives CSVDPGRGLTEAFF.

V and J are TRBV3-1 (or the pseudogene TRBV3-2) and TRBJ2-3, with TRBD2 matching 14 bases. The CDR3 extends over 20 amino acids. In germline, CDR1 is LGHDT, CDR2 YNNKEL (reference sequence). The J segment lost 8 bases and the V segment lost 6 bases, leaving 22 bases of the junction unmatched. CDR3 bases: TGTGCCAGCAGTCCTCGACTAGCGGGGGGGCCGACTCCATCTCAGGGTACGCAGTATTTT. It codes for CASSPRLAGGPTPSQGTQYF.

DNA of the CDR3: TGTGCCAGTAGAAGTAGAACTAGCGGGGGTGAGCAGTTCTTC. Its protein is CASRSRTSGGEQFF. The chain links TRBV19 to TRBJ2-1, with 11 bases lining up with TRBD2. Germline trimming cut 6 bases from V and 9 bases from J; bases unmatched to any gene: 7. The CDR3 contains 14 residues. From germline, CDR1 is LNHDA and CDR2 SQIVND (reference sequence).

V usage is TRBV7-9 and J usage is TRBJ1-2, with 11 nucleotides matching TRBD1. The V gene's germline CDR1 is SEHNR and CDR2 FQNEAQ (reference sequence). The CDR3 totals 14 residues. The trim removed 5 bases at V and 6 bases at J, leaving 5 bases unmatched. The CDR3 is CASSLGQGANGYTF. The CDR3 DNA follows: TGTGCCAGCAGCCTCGGACAGGGGGCGAATGGCTACACCTTC.

The rearrangement uses TRBV19 and TRBJ1-1; the D gene is possibly TRBD1 (5 bases). Germline CDR1 LNHDA, CDR2 SQIVND (reference sequence). The CDR3 length is 12 residues. Trimming cost V 2 bases and J 7 bases, with 8 bases left between them. The CDR3 DNA reads TGTGCCAGTAGTATAAGGGGAGGTGAAGCTTTCTTT. Protein product: CASSIRGGEAFF. Supplemented by reference TRBV19 and TRBJ1-1, the full variable domain reads DGGITQSPKYLFRKEGQNVTLSCEQNLNHDAMYWYRQDPGQGLRLIYYSQIVNDFQKGDIAEGYSVSREKKESFPLTVTSAQKNPTAFYLCASSIRGGEAFFGQGTRLTVV.

A single count supports this clone. The rearrangement links TRBV7-6 to TRBJ1-4; D ambiguous. The germline V gene has CDR1 SGHVS and CDR2 FNYEAQ. V lost 5 bases to trimming and J lost 7 bases, with 14 bases between them. The length of the CDR3 is 14 residues. This CDR3 is CASSPPLPSEKLFF. The CDR3 DNA sequence: TGTGCCAGCAGCCCACCCCTCCCTAGTGAAAAACTGTTTTTT.

The chain employs TRBV15 and TRBJ2-1; 10 nucleotides match TRBD2. The CDR3 is 15 residues long. Unmatched junction bases numbered 5, after V lost 5 bases and J lost 4 bases. Germline assignment: CDR1 LNHNV and CDR2 YYDKDF (reference sequence). For the CDR3, the DNA is TGTGCCACCAGCGGAGCGGGGGGGGTGTACAATGAGCAGTTCTTC. The encoded protein is CATSGAGGVYNEQFF.

As regards this clone: Germline and junction disagree at one end, which may indicate a read error. This sequence joins TRBV5-8 and TRBJ2-2; maybe TRBD1 (6 bases). Per germline, CDR1 SGHTS and CDR2 YDEGEE. This CDR3 comprises 15 residues. DNA of the CDR3: TGTGCCAGCAGCTTGGGGCAGGGGAACGCCGGGGAGCTGTTTTTT. This sequence encodes CASSLGQGNAGELFF.

The chain has TRBV19 and TRBJ1-3; D possibly corresponds to TRBD1 (5 bases). Trimming removed 7 bases from V and 4 bases from J, with 14 bases in between. Germline CDR1 reads LNHDA; CDR2 reads SQIVND (reference sequence). The CDR3 totals 14 residues. CDR3 DNA sequence: TGTGCCAGTACCTCGCAGGGTGAAGGAAACACCATATATTTT. This gives the protein CASTSQGEGNTIYF.

This CDR3 reads CASSQVSRLSYTF. The DNA of the CDR3 is TGTGCCAGCAGCCAAGTGAGCAGGTTAAGCTACACCTTC. The gene calls are TRBV3-1 (or the pseudogene TRBV3-2) and TRBJ1-2; no clear D gene. Germline CDR1 is LGHDT and CDR2 is YNNKEL (reference sequence). V lost 1 base and J lost 9, with 12 bases in between. CDR3 length: 13 amino acids.

Only one count was recorded for this clone. The chain combines TRBV6-5 with TRBJ1-3; D is unclear. The CDR3 is 14 residues long. Germline-derived CDR1 and CDR2 are MNHEY and SVGAGI. V lost 6 bases and J 6 bases, leaving 15 bases between the germline ends. In DNA, the CDR3 is TGTGCCAGCAGACATGGGTCGGAGACAAACACCATATATTTT. Protein product: CASRHGSETNTIYF.

The chain joins TRBV18 to TRBJ1-1, with a weak D call TRBD1 (5 bases). The V gene's germline CDR1 is KGHSH and CDR2 LQKENI. Trimming removed 6 bases at V and 1 base at J, with 9 bases between. The CDR3 sequence is 13 residues long. CDR3 sequence reads: CASSSQENTEAFF. CDR3 nucleotide sequence: TGTGCCAGCTCGTCACAGGAGAACACTGAAGCTTTCTTT.

The rearrangement uses TRBV25-1 and TRBJ2-2, with 7 bases aligning to TRBD1. With V trimmed by 1 base and J by 1 base, 3 bases remained unmatched. This CDR3 spans 16 amino acids. Germline-derived CDR1 and CDR2 are MGHDK and SYGVNS. CDR3 protein: CASSEFGQENTGELFF. For the CDR3, the DNA is TGTGCCAGCAGTGAATTTGGACAGGAGAACACCGGGGAGCTGTTTTTT.